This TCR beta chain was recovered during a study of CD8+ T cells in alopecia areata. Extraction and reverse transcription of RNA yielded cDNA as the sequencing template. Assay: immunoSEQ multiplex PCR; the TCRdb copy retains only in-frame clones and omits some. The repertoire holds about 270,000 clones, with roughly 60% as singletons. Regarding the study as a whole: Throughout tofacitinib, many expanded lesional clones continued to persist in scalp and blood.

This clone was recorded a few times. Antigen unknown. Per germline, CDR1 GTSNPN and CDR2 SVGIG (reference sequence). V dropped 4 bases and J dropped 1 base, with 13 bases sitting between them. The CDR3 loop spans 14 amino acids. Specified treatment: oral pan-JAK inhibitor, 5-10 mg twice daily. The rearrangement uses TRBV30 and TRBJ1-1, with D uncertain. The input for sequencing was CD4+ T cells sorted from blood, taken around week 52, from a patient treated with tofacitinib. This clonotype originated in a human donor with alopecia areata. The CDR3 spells CAWTPTGRNTEAFF. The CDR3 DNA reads TGTGCCTGGACTCCCACGGGGAGGAACACTGAAGCTTTCTTT.